These 14 T cell receptor beta chains originate from one sample sequenced in a study of T-cell reconstitution after alpha-beta-depleted transplantation in children. Molecular barcoding with unique molecular identifiers was used for the TCRbeta library. One entry per CDR3 protein, called by TCRdb with MiXCR from the PCR reads. The sample has over 100,000 distinct CDR3 sequences, about 6.8% seen once. This specimen was PBMCs, taken before TCRalphabeta/CD19-depleted stem cell transplant. The receptors come from a boy aged 2 to 10 with acute lymphoblastic leukemia, due to receive a stem cell transplant.

This clonotype has only a few counts. This rearrangement joins TRBV11-2 to TRBJ2-7; 15 nucleotides match TRBD2. CDR1 and CDR2 (germline): SGHAT, FQNNGV. V dropped 8 bases and J dropped 6; count of bases not matched to a gene: 2. This CDR3 has 13 amino acids. CDR3 nucleotides: TGTGCCAGCGGGGGACTAGCGGGGGGCGAGCAGTACTTC. Protein product: CASGGLAGGEQYF.

This clonotype was seen a few times. This chain joins TRBV20-1 and TRBJ2-5, with 7 bases that match TRBD2. With V trimmed by 1 base and J by 5 bases, 4 bases remained unmatched. This CDR3 contains 13 residues. The V gene's germline CDR1 is DFQATT and CDR2 SNEGSKA (reference sequence). The CDR3 loop reads CSARGGGSETQYF. The DNA of the CDR3 is TGCAGTGCTAGAGGGGGAGGGAGCGAGACCCAGTACTTC.

This clonotype has just a few counts. The V call is TRBV6-2 or TRBV6-3, the J call TRBJ1-1; tentatively, D is TRBD1 (6 bases). Between the trimmed V and J ends, which lost 5 bases and 7 bases, there was a span of 20 bases. Per germline, CDR1 MNHEY and CDR2 SVGEGT. The CDR3 extends over 15 amino acids. CDR3 in amino acids: CASSPLQGSWREAFF. The CDR3 DNA sequence: TGTGCCAGCAGTCCTTTACAGGGTTCGTGGCGTGAAGCTTTCTTT.

This clonotype has more than one count but fewer than ten. The chain carries TRBV18 and TRBJ1-1, with D perhaps TRBD1 (6 bases). V lost 3 bases and J 1 base, leaving 12 bases between the germline ends. The CDR3 runs to 15 residues. Germline CDR1 KGHSH, CDR2 LQKENI. CDR3 region: CASSPVGGTNTEAFF. DNA of the CDR3: TGTGCCAGCTCACCCGTAGGGGGGACGAACACTGAAGCTTTCTTT.

This clonotype was recorded at least ten times. At one end, the junction sequence differs from germline, possibly due to a read error. The rearrangement links TRBV28 to TRBJ1-5; D gene unclear. Germline lookup yields CDR1 MDHEN and CDR2 SYDVKM. The CDR3 consists of 12 residues. The CDR3 reads CASSFTRVTLDF. DNA of the CDR3: TGTGCCAGCAGTTTCACTCGGGTTACTTTGGATTTT.

This chain connects TRBV14 to TRBJ2-3; no reliable D call. CDR1 and CDR2 (germline): SGHDN, FVKESK. Trimming pared 1 base from V and 2 bases from J, leaving 10 bases between. The CDR3 spans 15 residues. CDR3 region: CASSQVNSHTDTQYF. The DNA of the CDR3 is TGTGCCAGCAGCCAAGTCAACAGCCACACAGATACGCAGTATTTT. The complete variable domain, with remaining parts taken from reference TRBV14 and TRBJ2-3, reads EAGVTQFPSHSVIEKGQTVTLRCDPISGHDNLYWYRRVMGKEIKFLLHFVKESKQDESGMPNNRFLAERTGGTYSTLKVQPAELEDSGVYFCASSQVNSHTDTQYFGPGTRLTVL.

In its sample, this clonotype was seen many times. This chain joins TRBV6-5 and TRBJ2-7; 8 nucleotides align to TRBD1. Germline V CDR1 and CDR2: MNHEY, SVGAGI. V shed 8 bases and J 3 bases; nucleotides not matched to a gene: 6. CDR3 length: 13 residues. As DNA, the CDR3 is TGTGCCAGCGCCAGGACAGGGCGCTACGAGCAGTACTTC. As protein: CASARTGRYEQYF.

This clonotype was seen a handful of times. The chain combines TRBV20-1 with TRBJ2-2; 8 bases agree with TRBD1. Germline CDR1 is DFQATT and CDR2 is SNEGSKA (reference sequence). The CDR3 is 16 amino acids. The V gene end was trimmed by 0 bases and the J gene end by 3 bases; junction bases not matched to a gene: 6. The CDR3 sequence: CSARDREQGDTGELFF. The CDR3 DNA sequence: TGCAGTGCTAGAGATAGAGAACAGGGGGACACCGGGGAGCTGTTTTTT.

The chain links TRBV7-2 to TRBJ2-7; the match to TRBD1 covers 7 bases. J gave up 5 bases and V 1 base, and 5 bases lay outside the gene matches. The CDR3 sequence is 14 residues long. Germline V gene sequence: CDR1 SGHTA, CDR2 FQGNSA. The CDR3 bases are TGTGCCAGCAGCTTAGGACAGGGTGAGGACGAGCAGTACTTC. Translated: CASSLGQGEDEQYF.

This clonotype was recorded many times. This chain connects TRBV3-1 to TRBJ2-1, with TRBD2 matching over 8 bases. Germline CDR1 LGHDT, CDR2 YNNKEL (reference sequence). The CDR3 is made up of 14 amino acids. Losses at the gene ends were 6 bases for V and 4 bases for J; bases not matched to a gene: 5. The CDR3 region is CASSISGGYNEQFF. The CDR3 DNA reads as TGTGCCAGCAGTATAAGCGGGGGATACAATGAGCAGTTCTTC.

This clonotype was counted at least ten times. The chain combines TRBV20-1 with TRBJ2-1; TRBD2 is a possible D gene (6 bases). Per germline, CDR1 DFQATT and CDR2 SNEGSKA (reference sequence). The CDR3 consists of 15 residues. Trimming left V 5 bases short and J 1 base short, with 15 bases between. CDR3 region: CSALSSAFSYNEQFF. CDR3 DNA sequence: TGCAGTGCTCTCTCTAGCGCTTTTTCCTACAATGAGCAGTTCTTC.

The table lists this clonotype with many counts. This sequence joins TRBV29-1 and TRBJ2-1, with TRBD2 matching over 7 bases. The junction had 4 bases not matched to a gene; V was cut back by 5 bases and J by 0 bases. The CDR3 loop spans 14 amino acids. Per germline, CDR1 SQVTM and CDR2 ANQGSEA. The CDR3, as DNA: TGCAGCGTTCGGGCGGGGGACTCCTACAATGAGCAGTTCTTC. Protein product: CSVRAGDSYNEQFF.

The V and J genes are TRBV5-1 and TRBJ2-1; 12 nucleotides align to TRBD2. Trimming took 5 bases from V and 4 from J; bases not matched to a gene: 4. The CDR3 is 15 amino acids. Germline loops: CDR1 SGHRS, CDR2 YFSETQ. The CDR3 sequence: CASSSGTSGYNEQFF. CDR3 nucleotide sequence: TGCGCCAGCAGTTCCGGGACTAGCGGGTACAATGAGCAGTTCTTC.

Ten or more counts support this clonotype. This rearrangement joins TRBV28 to TRBJ1-2; no clear D. The germline V gene encodes CDR1 MDHEN and CDR2 SYDVKM. Deletions cut 7 bases from V and 5 bases from J, with 8 bases between. The CDR3 is 11 amino acids. The CDR3: CASTRAYGYTF. As DNA, the CDR3 is TGTGCCAGCACCCGGGCATATGGCTACACCTTC.